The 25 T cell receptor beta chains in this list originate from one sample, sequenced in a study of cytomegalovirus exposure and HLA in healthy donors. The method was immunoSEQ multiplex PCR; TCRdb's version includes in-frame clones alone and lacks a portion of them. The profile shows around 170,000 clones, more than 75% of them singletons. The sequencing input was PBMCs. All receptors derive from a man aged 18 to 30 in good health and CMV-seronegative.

CDR3 sequence: CASSPYRDIQGVTEAFF. The CDR3 region has the DNA TGTGCCAGCAGCCCGTACCGAGATATACAGGGGGTCACTGAAGCTTTCTTT. This chain joins TRBV7-2 and TRBJ1-1; 8 nucleotides agree with TRBD1. Germline CDR1 is SGHTA and CDR2 is FQGNSA. V dropped 5 bases and J dropped 4; count of bases not matched to a gene: 15. The CDR3 is made up of 17 amino acids.

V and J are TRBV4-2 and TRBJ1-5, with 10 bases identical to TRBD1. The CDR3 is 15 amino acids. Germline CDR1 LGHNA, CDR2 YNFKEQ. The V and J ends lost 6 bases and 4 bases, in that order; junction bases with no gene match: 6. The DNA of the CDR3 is TGTGCCAGCAGACGCGGGACAGGGGAGAATCAGCCCCAGCATTTT. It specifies CASRRGTGENQPQHF.

The CDR3 DNA follows: TGTGCCAGCAGGCCATTCCAGGGGATTGTCACTGAAGCTTTCTTT. Its translation is CASRPFQGIVTEAFF. J is TRBJ1-1 and V is TRBV27, with D perhaps matching TRBD1 (6 bases). The V gene's germline CDR1 is MNHEY and CDR2 SMNVEV (reference sequence). The CDR3 covers 15 residues. V lost 6 bases to trimming and J lost 4 bases, with 18 bases between them.

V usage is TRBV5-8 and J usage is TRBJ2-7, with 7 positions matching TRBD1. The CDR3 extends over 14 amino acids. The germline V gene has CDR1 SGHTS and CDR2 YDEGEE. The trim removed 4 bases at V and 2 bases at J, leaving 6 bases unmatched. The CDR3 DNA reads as TGTGCCAGCAGCCCCTGGGACAGTACCTACGAGCAGTACGTC. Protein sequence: CASSPWDSTYEQYV.

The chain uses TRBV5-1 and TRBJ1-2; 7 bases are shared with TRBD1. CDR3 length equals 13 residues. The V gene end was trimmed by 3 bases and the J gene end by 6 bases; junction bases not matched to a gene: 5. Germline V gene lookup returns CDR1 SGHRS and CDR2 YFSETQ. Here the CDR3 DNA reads TGCGCCAGCAGCTCGCAGGGGGACAATGGCTACACCTTC. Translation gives CASSSQGDNGYTF.

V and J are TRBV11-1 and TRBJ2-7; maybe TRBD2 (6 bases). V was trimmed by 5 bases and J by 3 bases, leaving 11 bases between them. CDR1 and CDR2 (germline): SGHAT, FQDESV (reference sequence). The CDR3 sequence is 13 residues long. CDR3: CASSTRGNYEQYF. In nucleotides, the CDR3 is TGTGCCAGCAGCACCCGGGGGAACTACGAGCAGTACTTC.

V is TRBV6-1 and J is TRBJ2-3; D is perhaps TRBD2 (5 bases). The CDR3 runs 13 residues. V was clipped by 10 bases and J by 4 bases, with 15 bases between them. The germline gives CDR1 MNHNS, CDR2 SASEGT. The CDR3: CATLAEGADTQYF. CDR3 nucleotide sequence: TGTGCCACCCTCGCTGAGGGCGCAGATACGCAGTATTTT.

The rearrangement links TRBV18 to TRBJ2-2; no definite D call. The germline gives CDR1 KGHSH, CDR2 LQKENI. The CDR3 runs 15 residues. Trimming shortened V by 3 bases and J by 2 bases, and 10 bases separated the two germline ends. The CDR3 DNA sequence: TGTGCCAGCTCACCCCCGGCGGATAACACCGGGGAGCTGTTTTTT. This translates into CASSPPADNTGELFF.

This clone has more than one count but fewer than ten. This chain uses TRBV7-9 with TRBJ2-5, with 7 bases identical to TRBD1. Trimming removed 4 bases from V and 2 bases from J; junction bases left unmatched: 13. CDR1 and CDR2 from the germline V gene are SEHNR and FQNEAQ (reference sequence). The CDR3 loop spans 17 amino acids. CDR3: CASSSPRTGWEQETQYF. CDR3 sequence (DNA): TGTGCCAGCAGCTCCCCCCGGACAGGTTGGGAGCAAGAGACCCAGTACTTC.

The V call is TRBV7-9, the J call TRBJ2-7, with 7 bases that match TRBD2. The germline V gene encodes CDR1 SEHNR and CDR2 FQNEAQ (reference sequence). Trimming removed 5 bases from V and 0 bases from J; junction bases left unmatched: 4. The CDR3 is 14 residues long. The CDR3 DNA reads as TGTGCCAGCAGCGCACGGGACTACTCCTACGAGCAGTACTTC. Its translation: CASSARDYSYEQYF.

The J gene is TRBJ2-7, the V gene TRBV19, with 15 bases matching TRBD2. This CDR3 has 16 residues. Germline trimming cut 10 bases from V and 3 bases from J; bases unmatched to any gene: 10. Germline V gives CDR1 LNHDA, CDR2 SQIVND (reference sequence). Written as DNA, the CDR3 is TGTGCCACCGCCCCCGGGACTAGCGGGAGGATCTACGAGCAGTACTTC. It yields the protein CATAPGTSGRIYEQYF.

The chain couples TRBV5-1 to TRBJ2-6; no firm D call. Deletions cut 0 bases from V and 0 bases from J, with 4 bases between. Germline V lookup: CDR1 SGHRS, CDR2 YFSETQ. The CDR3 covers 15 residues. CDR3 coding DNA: TGCGCCAGCAGCTTGGACAGCTCTGGGGCCAACGTCCTGACTTTC. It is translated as CASSLDSSGANVLTF.

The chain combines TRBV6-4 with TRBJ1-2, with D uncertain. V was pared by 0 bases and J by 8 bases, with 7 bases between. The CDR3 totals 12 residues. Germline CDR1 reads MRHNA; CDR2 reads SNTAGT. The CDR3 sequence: CASSDSSYGYTF. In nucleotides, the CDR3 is TGTGCCAGCAGTGACTCGAGTTACGGCTACACCTTC.

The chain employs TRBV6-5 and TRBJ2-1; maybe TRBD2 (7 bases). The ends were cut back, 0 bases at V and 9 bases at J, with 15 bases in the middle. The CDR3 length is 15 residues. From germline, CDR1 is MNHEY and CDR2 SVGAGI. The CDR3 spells CASSYSVGGGPEQFF. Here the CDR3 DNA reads TGTGCCAGCAGTTACTCGGTAGGGGGGGGTCCTGAGCAGTTCTTC.

DNA of the CDR3: TGTGCCAGCAGTGTACAACTACAGGGGGCGTTGGAGACCCAGTACTTC. It translates to CASSVQLQGALETQYF. The chain employs TRBV6-1 and TRBJ2-5, with 9 bases identical to TRBD1. V was pared by 4 bases and J by 5 bases, with 11 bases of the junction left unmatched. The CDR3 covers 16 residues. Germline lookup yields CDR1 MNHNS and CDR2 SASEGT.

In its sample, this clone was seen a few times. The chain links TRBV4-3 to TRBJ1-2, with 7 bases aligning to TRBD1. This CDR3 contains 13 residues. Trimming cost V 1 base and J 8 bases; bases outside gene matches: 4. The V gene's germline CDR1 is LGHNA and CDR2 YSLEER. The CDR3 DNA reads TGCGCCAGCAGCCAAGGAGACAGGGACGGCTACACCTTC. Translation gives CASSQGDRDGYTF.

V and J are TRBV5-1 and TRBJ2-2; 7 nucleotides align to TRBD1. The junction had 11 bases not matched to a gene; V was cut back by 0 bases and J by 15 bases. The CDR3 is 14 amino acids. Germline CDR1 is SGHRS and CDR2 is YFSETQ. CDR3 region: CASSLGGGQRSVFF. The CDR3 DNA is TGCGCCAGCAGCTTGGGAGGGGGACAGCGGTCGGTGTTTTTT.

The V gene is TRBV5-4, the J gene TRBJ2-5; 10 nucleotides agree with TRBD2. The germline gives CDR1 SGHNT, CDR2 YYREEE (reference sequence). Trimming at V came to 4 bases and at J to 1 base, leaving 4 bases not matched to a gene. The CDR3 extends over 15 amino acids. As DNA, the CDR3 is TGTGCCAGCAGCCCCTTAGCGGGGGGCCAAGAGACCCAGTACTTC. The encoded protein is CASSPLAGGQETQYF.

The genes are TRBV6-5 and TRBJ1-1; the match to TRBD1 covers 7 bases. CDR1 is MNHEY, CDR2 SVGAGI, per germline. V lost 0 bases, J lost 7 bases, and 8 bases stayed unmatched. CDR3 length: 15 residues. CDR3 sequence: CASSYSPTGPNEAFF. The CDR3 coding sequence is TGTGCCAGCAGTTACTCGCCGACAGGGCCGAATGAAGCTTTCTTT.

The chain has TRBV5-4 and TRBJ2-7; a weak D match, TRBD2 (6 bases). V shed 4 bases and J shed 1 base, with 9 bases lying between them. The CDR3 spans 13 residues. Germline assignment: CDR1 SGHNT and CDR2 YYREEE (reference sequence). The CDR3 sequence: CASSGGLSYEQYF. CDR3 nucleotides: TGTGCCAGCAGCGGAGGACTATCCTACGAGCAGTACTTC.

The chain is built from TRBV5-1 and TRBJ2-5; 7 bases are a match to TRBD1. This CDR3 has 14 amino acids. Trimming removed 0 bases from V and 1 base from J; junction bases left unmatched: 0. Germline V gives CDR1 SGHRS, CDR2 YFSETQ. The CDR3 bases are TGCGCCAGCAGCTTGGCAGGGGGCCAAGAGACCCAGTACTTC. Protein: CASSLAGGQETQYF.

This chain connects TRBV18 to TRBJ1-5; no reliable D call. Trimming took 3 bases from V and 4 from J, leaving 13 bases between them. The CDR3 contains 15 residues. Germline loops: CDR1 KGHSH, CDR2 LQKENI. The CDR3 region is CASSPLGSANQPQHF. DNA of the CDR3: TGTGCCAGCTCACCCCTCGGGTCAGCAAATCAGCCCCAGCATTTT.

The CDR3 DNA is TGCGCCAGCAGCCAAGAGCGAGATCCCTTCACCGGGGAGCTGTTTTTT. It specifies CASSQERDPFTGELFF. This rearrangement joins TRBV4-1 to TRBJ2-2; the D is unclear. Germline V gives CDR1 MGHRA, CDR2 YSYEKL. This CDR3 comprises 16 residues. V was cut by 0 bases and J by 4 bases, with 12 bases left in between.

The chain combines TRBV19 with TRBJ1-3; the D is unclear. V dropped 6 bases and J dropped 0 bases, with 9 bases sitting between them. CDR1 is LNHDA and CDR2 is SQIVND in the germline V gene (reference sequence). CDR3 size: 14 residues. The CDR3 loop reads CASSKLSSGNTIYF. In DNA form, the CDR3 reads TGTGCCAGTAGCAAACTGAGCTCTGGAAACACCATATATTTT.

The CDR3 region has the DNA TGTGCCAGCAAGCCCATTCAGGGGACCTACGAGCAGTACTTC. Its translation: CASKPIQGTYEQYF. The chain recombines TRBV7-2 with TRBJ2-7; perhaps TRBD1 as D (6 bases). This CDR3 region has 14 residues. Germline-derived CDR1 and CDR2 are SGHTA and FQGNSA. V shed 7 bases and J shed 2 bases, with 15 bases lying between them.